This TCR beta chain was obtained from a study of Graves' ophthalmopathy and Graves' hyperthyroidism. Researchers took RNA transcripts and amplified TCR beta CDR3 regions from them. HTBI-primed first-round RT-PCR preceded second-round multiplex PCR. TCRdb itself ran the multiplex PCR reads through MiXCR, one entry per CDR3 protein. Of approximately 500,000 distinct CDR3 sequences listed, approximately 15% are singletons. This clonotype occurred many times. Trimming left V 6 bases short and J 4 bases short, with 12 bases between. The germline CDR1 and CDR2 sequences are GTSNPN and SVGIG (reference sequence). The CDR3 contains 13 residues.

The sequenced sample was blood. The clonotype was recovered from a woman aged 25-40 years with Graves' ophthalmopathy. The chain uses TRBV30 and TRBJ2-2; D ambiguous. CDR3: CACIAPGTGELFF. CDR3 nucleotides: TGTGCCTGCATCGCACCTGGCACCGGGGAGCTGTTTTTT.